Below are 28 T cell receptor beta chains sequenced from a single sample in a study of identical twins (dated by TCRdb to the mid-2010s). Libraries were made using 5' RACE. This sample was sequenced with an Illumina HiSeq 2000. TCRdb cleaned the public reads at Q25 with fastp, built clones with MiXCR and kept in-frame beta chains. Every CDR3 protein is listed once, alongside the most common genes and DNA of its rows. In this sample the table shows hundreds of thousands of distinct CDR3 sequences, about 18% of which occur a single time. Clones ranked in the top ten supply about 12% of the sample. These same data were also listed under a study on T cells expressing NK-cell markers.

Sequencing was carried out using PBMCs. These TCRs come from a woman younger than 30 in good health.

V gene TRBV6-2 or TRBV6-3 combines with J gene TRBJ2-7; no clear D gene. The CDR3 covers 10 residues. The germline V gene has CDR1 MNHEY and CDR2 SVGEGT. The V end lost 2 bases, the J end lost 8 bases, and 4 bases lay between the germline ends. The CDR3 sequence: CASSYGKQYF. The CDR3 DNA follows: TGTGCCAGCAGTTACGGCAAGCAGTACTTC.

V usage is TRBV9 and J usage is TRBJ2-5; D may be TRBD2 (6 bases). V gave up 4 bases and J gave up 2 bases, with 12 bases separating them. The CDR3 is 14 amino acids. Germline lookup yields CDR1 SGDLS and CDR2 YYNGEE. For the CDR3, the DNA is TGTGCCAGCAGCAGCATAGCGGCTCAAGAGACCCAGTACTTC. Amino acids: CASSSIAAQETQYF.

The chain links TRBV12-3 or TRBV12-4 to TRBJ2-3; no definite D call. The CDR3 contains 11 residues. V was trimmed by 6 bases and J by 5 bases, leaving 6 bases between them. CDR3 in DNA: TGTGCCAGCAGATTCGGAGATACGCAGTATTTT. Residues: CASRFGDTQYF.

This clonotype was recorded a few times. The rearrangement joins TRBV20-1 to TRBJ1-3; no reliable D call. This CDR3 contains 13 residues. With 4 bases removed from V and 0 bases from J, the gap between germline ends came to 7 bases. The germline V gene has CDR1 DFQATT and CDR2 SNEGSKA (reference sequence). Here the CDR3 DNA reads TGCAGTGCTATCGGCCCCTCTGGAAACACCATATATTTT. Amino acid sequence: CSAIGPSGNTIYF.

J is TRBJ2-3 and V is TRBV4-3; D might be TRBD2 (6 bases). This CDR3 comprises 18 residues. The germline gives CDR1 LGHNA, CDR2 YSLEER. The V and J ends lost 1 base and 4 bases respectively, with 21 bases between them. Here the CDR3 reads CASSQGVLEGRWADTQYF. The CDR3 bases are TGCGCCAGCAGCCAAGGAGTTTTGGAGGGGCGCTGGGCAGATACGCAGTATTTT.

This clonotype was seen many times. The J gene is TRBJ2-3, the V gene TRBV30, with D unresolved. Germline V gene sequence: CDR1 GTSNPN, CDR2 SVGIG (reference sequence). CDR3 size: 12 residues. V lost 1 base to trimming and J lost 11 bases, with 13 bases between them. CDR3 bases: TGTGCCTGGAGTGGCGCTCTGTTACTGCAGTATTTT. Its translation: CAWSGALLLQYF.

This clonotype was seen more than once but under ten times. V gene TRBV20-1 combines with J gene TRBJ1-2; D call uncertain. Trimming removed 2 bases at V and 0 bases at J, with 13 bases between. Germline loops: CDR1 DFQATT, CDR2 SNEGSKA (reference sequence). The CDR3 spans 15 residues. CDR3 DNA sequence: TGCAGTGCTAGACGTTCAAAGCCAGCTAACTATGGCTACACCTTC. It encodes CSARRSKPANYGYTF.

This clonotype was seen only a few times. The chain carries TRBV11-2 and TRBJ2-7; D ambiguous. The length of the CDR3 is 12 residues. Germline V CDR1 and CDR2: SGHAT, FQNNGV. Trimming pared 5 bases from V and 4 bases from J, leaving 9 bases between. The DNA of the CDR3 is TGTGCCAGCAGCCGTTATTGGTACGAGCAGTACTTC. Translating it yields CASSRYWYEQYF.

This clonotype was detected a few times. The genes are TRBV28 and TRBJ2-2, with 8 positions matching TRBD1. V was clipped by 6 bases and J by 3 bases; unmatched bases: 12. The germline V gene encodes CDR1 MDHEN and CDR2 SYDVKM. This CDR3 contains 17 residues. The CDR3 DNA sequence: TGTGCCAGCAGCTGGGGACGAGACAGGGGTGACACCGGGGAGCTGTTTTTT. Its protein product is CASSWGRDRGDTGELFF.

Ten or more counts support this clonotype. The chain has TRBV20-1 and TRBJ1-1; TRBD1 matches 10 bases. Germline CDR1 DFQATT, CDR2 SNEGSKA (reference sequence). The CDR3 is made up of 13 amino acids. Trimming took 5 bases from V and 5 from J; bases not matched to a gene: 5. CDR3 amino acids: CSASGQGGTEAFF. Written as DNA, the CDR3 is TGCAGTGCTTCTGGACAGGGGGGGACTGAAGCTTTCTTT.

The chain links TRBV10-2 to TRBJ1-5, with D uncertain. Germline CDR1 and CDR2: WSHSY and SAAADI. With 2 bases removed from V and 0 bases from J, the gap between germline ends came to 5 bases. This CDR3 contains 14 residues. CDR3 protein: CASSEGDSNQPQHF. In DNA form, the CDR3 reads TGCGCCAGCAGTGAGGGGGATAGCAATCAGCCCCAGCATTTT.

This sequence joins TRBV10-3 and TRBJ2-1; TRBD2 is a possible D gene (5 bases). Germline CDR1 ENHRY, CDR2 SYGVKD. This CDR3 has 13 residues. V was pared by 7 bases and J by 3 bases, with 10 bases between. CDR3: CAITDSVYNEQFF. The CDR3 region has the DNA TGTGCCATCACGGACTCCGTCTACAATGAGCAGTTCTTC.

CDR3 nucleotide sequence: TGTGCCAGCAGTCTTAGGGGGACTTACCCGGGGCGCTATGGCTACACCTTC. This encodes CASSLRGTYPGRYGYTF. The V and J genes are TRBV12-3 or TRBV12-4 and TRBJ1-2, with a tentative D call TRBD1 (6 bases). The CDR3 extends over 17 amino acids. The ends were cut back, 5 bases at V and 4 bases at J, with 23 bases in the middle.

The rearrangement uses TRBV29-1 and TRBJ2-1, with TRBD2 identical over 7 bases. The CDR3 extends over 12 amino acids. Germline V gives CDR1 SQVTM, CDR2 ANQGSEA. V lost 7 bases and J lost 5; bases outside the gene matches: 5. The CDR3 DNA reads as TGCAGCGCTGGCGGGGGAAACAATGAGCAGTTCTTC. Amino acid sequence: CSAGGGNNEQFF.

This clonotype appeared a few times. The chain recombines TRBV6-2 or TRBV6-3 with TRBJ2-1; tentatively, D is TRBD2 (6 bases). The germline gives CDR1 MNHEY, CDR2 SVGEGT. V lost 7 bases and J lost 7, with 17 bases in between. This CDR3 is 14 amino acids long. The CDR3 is CASIFSGHSNEQFF. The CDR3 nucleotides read TGTGCCAGCATTTTTAGCGGCCATTCGAATGAGCAGTTCTTC.

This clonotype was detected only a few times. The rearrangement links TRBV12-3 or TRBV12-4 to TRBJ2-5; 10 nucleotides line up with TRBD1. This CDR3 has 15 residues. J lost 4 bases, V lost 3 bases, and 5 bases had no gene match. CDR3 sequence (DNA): TGTGCCAGCAGTTTCGGGGACAGGGGTGGAGAGACCCAGTACTTC. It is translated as CASSFGDRGGETQYF.

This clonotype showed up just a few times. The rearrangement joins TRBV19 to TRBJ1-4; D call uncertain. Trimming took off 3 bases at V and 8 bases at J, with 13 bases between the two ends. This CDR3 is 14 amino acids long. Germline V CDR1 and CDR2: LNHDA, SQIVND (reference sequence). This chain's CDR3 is CASSIGGPNEKLFF. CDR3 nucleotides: TGTGCCAGTAGTATCGGTGGTCCGAACGAAAAACTGTTTTTT. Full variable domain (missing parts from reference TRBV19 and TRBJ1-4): DGGITQSPKYLFRKEGQNVTLSCEQNLNHDAMYWYRQDPGQGLRLIYYSQIVNDFQKGDIAEGYSVSREKKESFPLTVTSAQKNPTAFYLCASSIGGPNEKLFFGSGTQLSVL.

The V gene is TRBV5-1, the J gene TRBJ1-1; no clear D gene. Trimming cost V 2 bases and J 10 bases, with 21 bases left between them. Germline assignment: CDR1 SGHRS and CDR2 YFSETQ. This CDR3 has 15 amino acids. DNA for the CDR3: TGCGCCAGCAGCTTCTCTCTTACATCGGGGAGTCCAGCTTTCTTT. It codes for CASSFSLTSGSPAFF.

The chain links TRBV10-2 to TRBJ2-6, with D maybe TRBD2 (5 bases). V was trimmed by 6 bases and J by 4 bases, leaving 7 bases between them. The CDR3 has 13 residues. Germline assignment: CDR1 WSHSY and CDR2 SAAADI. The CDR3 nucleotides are TGCGCCAGCAGCGGACTCGGGGCCAACGTCCTGACTTTC. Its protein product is CASSGLGANVLTF.

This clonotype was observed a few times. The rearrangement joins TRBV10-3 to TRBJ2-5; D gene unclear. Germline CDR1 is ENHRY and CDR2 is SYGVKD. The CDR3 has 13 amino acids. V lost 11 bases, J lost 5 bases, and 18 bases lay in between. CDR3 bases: TGTGCCGTCCTCGATGGTGTCCAGGAGACCCAGTACTTC. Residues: CAVLDGVQETQYF.

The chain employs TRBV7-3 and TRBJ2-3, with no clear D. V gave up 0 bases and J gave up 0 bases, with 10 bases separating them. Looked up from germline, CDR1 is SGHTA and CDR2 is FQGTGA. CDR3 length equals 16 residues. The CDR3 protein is CASSLTPALSTDTQYF. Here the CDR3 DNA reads TGTGCCAGCAGCTTAACGCCAGCCTTAAGCACAGATACGCAGTATTTT.

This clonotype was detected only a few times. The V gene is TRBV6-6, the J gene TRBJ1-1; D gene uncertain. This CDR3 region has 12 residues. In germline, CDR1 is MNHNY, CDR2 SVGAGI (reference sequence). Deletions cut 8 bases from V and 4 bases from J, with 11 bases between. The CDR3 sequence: CASASSGTEAFF. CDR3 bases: TGTGCCAGCGCGAGCTCCGGCACTGAAGCTTTCTTT.

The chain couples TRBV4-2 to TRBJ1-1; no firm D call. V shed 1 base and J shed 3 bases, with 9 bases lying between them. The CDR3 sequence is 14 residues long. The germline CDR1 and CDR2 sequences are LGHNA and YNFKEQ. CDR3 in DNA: TGTGCCAGCAGCCAAGCCGCGGAGGACACTGAAGCTTTCTTT. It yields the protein CASSQAAEDTEAFF.

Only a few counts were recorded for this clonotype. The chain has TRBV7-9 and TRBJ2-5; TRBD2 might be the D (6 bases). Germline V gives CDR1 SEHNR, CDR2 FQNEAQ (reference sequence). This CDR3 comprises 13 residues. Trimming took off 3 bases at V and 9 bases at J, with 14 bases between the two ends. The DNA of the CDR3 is TGTGCCAGCAGCTTCCGTGGTTGGGGGGCCCAGTACTTC. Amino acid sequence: CASSFRGWGAQYF.

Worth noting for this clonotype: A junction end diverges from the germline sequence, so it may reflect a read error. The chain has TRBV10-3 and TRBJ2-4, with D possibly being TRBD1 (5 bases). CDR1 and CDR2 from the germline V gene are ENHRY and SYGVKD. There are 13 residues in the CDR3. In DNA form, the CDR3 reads TGTGCCATCAGTGAGTCCCTCGGGCAGGGTAGGGACTTC. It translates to CAISESLGQGRDF.

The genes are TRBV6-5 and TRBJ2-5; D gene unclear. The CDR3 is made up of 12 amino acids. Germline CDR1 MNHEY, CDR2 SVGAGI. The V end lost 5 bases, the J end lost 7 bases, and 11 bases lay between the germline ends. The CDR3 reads CASSPGGPTQYF. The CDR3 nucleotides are TGTGCCAGCAGTCCCGGTGGCCCGACCCAGTACTTC.

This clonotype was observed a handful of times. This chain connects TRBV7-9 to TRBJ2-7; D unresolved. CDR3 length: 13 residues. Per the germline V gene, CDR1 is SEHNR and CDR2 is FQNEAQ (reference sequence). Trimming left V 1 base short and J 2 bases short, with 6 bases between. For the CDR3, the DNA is TGTGCCAGCAGCTTAGATGTGGCCTACGAGCAGTACTTC. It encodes CASSLDVAYEQYF.

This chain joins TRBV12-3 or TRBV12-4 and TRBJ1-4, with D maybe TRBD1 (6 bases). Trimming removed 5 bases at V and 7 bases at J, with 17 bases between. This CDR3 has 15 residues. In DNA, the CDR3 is TGTGCCAGCAGTCCCTCGGGGGCCAGAGGTGAAAAACTGTTTTTT. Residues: CASSPSGARGEKLFF.